Listed below are T cell receptor beta chains from one sample, sequenced in a study of cytomegalovirus exposure and HLA in healthy donors. Sequenced by immunoSEQ multiplex PCR; TCRdb stores in-frame clones only, minus some. Seen here are a few hundred thousand clones, nearly 90% observed once, and the top ten hold roughly 0.96%. The specimen sequenced was PBMCs. The receptors shown here come from a young man in good health and CMV-seronegative. Each CDR3 is given with its conserved first and last residue. Each record gives: D gene, clone size, V gene, J gene, CDR3 DNA, CDR3 protein. D genes are given only for firm matches. Size tells how often a clone was seen (once, few, many) or the class of an expanded clone, and some rows leave it out.

TRBD2	.	TRBV6-5	TRBJ2-2	TGTGCCAGCAGCATCGGGAGGACTACCACCGGGGAGCTGTTTTTT	CASSIGRTTTGELFF
.	.	TRBV5-8	TRBJ1-6	TGTGCCAGCAGCTTGCCGGGATGGGGTTCACCCCTCCACTTT	CASSLPGWGSPLHF
.	.	TRBV12-5	TRBJ1-1	TGTGCTAGTGGTTTGGTACAAGGGGCAGTGAACACTGAAGCTTTCTTT	CASGLVQGAVNTEAFF
TRBD1	.	TRBV4-1	TRBJ2-7	TGCGCCAGCAGCCAAGGCGGACAGGGTGGCCACGAGCAGTACTTC	CASSQGGQGGHEQYF
.	.	TRBV19	TRBJ1-1	TGTGCCAGTACCACAGGGTTGGACACTGAAGCTTTCTTT	CASTTGLDTEAFF
.	.	TRBV6-1	TRBJ2-5	TGTGCCAGCAGTGTAGGCAGGCCTCCTTTGGAGACCCAGTACTTC	CASSVGRPPLETQYF
.	.	TRBV5-5	TRBJ2-1	TGTGCCAGCAGCCCTGCCTACGGAGGCTACAATGAGCAGTTCTTC	CASSPAYGGYNEQFF
.	.	TRBV7-9	TRBJ1-5	TGTGCCAGCAGCTTACCAGGACAGCCCCAGCATTTT	CASSLPGQPQHF
TRBD1	.	TRBV11-2	TRBJ2-5	TGTGCCAGCAGCTTAGAGGGACAGGGTGGGGAGACCCAGTACTTC	CASSLEGQGGETQYF
.	.	TRBV7-9	TRBJ1-3	TGTGCCAGCTCAGGGCGCGGAAACACCATATATTTT	CASSGRGNTIYF
TRBD1	.	TRBV9	TRBJ2-3	TGTGCCAGCAGCGTAGGGTGGGGACAGATCATCCCAGATACGCAGTATTTT	CASSVGWGQIIPDTQYF
.	.	TRBV2	TRBJ2-2	TGTGCCAGCAGTGCCCACCCCGGGGCCGGGGAGCTGTTTTTT	CASSAHPGAGELFF
.	.	TRBV27	TRBJ2-5	TGTGCCAGCAGTACCCTTCATCCAGGGGAAGAGACCCAGTACTTC	CASSTLHPGEETQYF
TRBD1	.	TRBV7-9	TRBJ2-2	TGTGCCAGCAGCTTAGTCGACGAGGGGGCGACCGGGGAGCTGTTTTTT	CASSLVDEGATGELFF
.	.	TRBV21-1	TRBJ2-5	TGTGCCAGCAGCAAAGGAGTCCGGGAAGAGACCCAGTACTTC	CASSKGVREETQYF
.	.	TRBV19	TRBJ1-5	TGTGCCAGTAGTCCAATGTTCCATCAGCCCCAGCATTTT	CASSPMFHQPQHF
.	.	TRBV4-1	TRBJ1-2	TGCGCCAGCAGCCAAGAGGCTCACCTCTATGGCTACACCTTC	CASSQEAHLYGYTF
TRBD1	.	TRBV18	TRBJ1-2	TGTGCCAGCTCACCAGGGACAGGGTCTGGCTACACCTTC	CASSPGTGSGYTF
.	.	TRBV18	TRBJ1-2	TGTGCCAGCTCCCCCTTTGACTTCTATGGCTACACCTTC	CASSPFDFYGYTF
.	.	TRBV4-3	TRBJ2-7	TGCGCCAGCAGCCAAGACAGGTGGGGCGGCGAGCAGTACTTC	CASSQDRWGGEQYF
TRBD1	.	TRBV7-9	TRBJ2-5	TGTGCCAGCAGCTTAGTGCGGTCAGGGGGTGAGGAGACCCAGTACTTC	CASSLVRSGGEETQYF
.	.	TRBV5-4	TRBJ1-1	TGTGCCAGCAGCTTGGGACACGAAGCTTTCTTT	CASSLGHEAFF
.	.	TRBV27	TRBJ2-2	TGTGCCAGCAGTTCAGGGATAGGCGGGGAGCTGTTTTTT	CASSSGIGGELFF
.	.	TRBV2	TRBJ1-6	TGTGCCAGCACAGTTACCTATAATTCACCCCTCCACTTT	CASTVTYNSPLHF
TRBD1	few	TRBV19	TRBJ1-1	TGTGCCAGTAGTACCCGACAGGGACCCAAGAACACTGAAGCTTTCTTT	CASSTRQGPKNTEAFF
.	.	TRBV10-2	TRBJ1-2	TGCGCCAGCAGTGAGCCAGGGGTTGGTGGCTACACCTTC	CASSEPGVGGYTF
TRBD1	.	TRBV11-2	TRBJ2-7	TGTGCCAGCAGCTTCGGGACAGGGAGCTCCTACGAGCAGTACTTC	CASSFGTGSSYEQYF
.	once	TRBV27	TRBJ1-1	TGTGCCAGCCGGGCGGAGGTGAACACTGAAGCTTTCTTT	CASRAEVNTEAFF
TRBD1	.	TRBV6-5	TRBJ2-7	TGTGCCAGCAGAATAGGACAGGGCGAGCAGTACTTC	CASRIGQGEQYF
TRBD2	.	TRBV6-6	TRBJ2-1	TGTGCCAGCAGTCCAAAGCGGGGGAGAGACAATGAGCAGTTCTTC	CASSPKRGRDNEQFF
.	.	TRBV4-3	TRBJ2-7	TGCGCCAGCAGCCAAGATGGCTTCTCCTACGAGCAGTACTTC	CASSQDGFSYEQYF
TRBD2	.	TRBV29-1	TRBJ2-5	TGCAGCGTTGAGATTCGGGGGGGGAGCCCAGAGACCCAGTACTTC	CSVEIRGGSPETQYF
TRBD1	few	TRBV30	TRBJ1-2	TGTGCCTGGAGTGAGACAGGGGGCCAAGGCTACACCTTC	CAWSETGGQGYTF
TRBD1	.	TRBV5-4	TRBJ1-2	TGTGCCAGCAGCTCGTTAGGACAGGGCATTGAGGGCTACACCTTC	CASSSLGQGIEGYTF
.	few	TRBV10-2	TRBJ2-3	TGCGCCAGCAGTGAGGACAGCTCATATGATACGCAGTATTTT	CASSEDSSYDTQYF
TRBD1	.	TRBV12-5	TRBJ1-4	TGTGCTAGTGGTTTGGGGACAGGATTTAATGAAAAACTGTTTTTT	CASGLGTGFNEKLFF
TRBD1	.	TRBV7-2	TRBJ2-4	TGTGCCAGCAGGTCGCCGGGACAGGGTTGGGACATTCAGTACTTC	CASRSPGQGWDIQYF
TRBD2	once	TRBV10-3	TRBJ2-5	TGTGCCATCAGTGACAGCGGGGGGGCAGAGACCCAGTACTTC	CAISDSGGAETQYF
.	.	TRBV6-5	TRBJ1-3	TGTGCCAGCAGAAGGAGGACGGGGAACACCATATATTTT	CASRRRTGNTIYF
TRBD1	.	TRBV27	TRBJ2-7	TGTGCCAGCAGGACGGGACAGGGCCTCTACGAGCAGTACTTC	CASRTGQGLYEQYF
.	.	TRBV6-6	TRBJ2-2	TGTGCCAGCAGCTCAAGTAAAGGGAGGAACACCGGGGAGCTGTTTTTT	CASSSSKGRNTGELFF
TRBD2	.	TRBV4-1	TRBJ2-1	TGCGCCAGCAGTCCAAGGACTAGCGGCAACAATGAGCAGTTCTTC	CASSPRTSGNNEQFF
.	.	TRBV10-3	TRBJ1-1	TGTGCCATCAGTGAGGACAGACAGAACACTGAAGCTTTCTTT	CAISEDRQNTEAFF